What follows are 19 T cell receptor beta chains derived from one specimen sequenced in a study of shared clonotypes between healthy human individuals. Only in-frame clones appear in the TCRdb table, and some are missing; sequencing was by immunoSEQ multiplex PCR. The sample comprises about 2.1 million clones, around 93% of which are singletons, and around 1.8% rests with the top ten. Terminally differentiated effector memory CD45RA+ cells were left out of the naive CD8 fraction, which was CD45RO-negative and positively selected for CCR7. Sequencing used naive CD8+ T cells from PBMCs. The receptors originated from a young man in good health. Some clones in this sample may be carry-over from other donors' samples.

This sequence joins TRBV7-9 and TRBJ2-1; maybe TRBD1 (5 bases). The CDR3 consists of 16 residues. Per the germline V gene, CDR1 is SEHNR and CDR2 is FQNEAQ (reference sequence). Trimming cost V 5 bases and J 8 bases, with 22 bases left between them. CDR3 bases: TGTGCCAGCAGCCCCCGGACAAGCCCGGACATGTATGAGCAGTTCTTC. Translation gives CASSPRTSPDMYEQFF.

Only a few counts were recorded for this clone. CDR3: CASSLRQGIRQPQHF. CDR3 DNA sequence: TGCGCCAGCAGCCTAAGACAGGGGATCCGACAGCCCCAGCATTTT. The chain couples TRBV4-1 to TRBJ1-5; 8 bases match TRBD1. The V segment lost 4 bases and the J segment 7 bases; nucleotides outside the gene matches: 9. CDR3 length equals 15 residues. Germline V gene lookup returns CDR1 MGHRA and CDR2 YSYEKL.

The rearrangement uses TRBV6-5 and TRBJ1-4; TRBD1 agrees at 9 bases. Trimming took 5 bases from V and 11 from J; bases not matched to a gene: 12. Germline assignment: CDR1 MNHEY and CDR2 SVGAGI. The CDR3 spans 15 residues. In DNA form, the CDR3 reads TGTGCCAGCAGTATAAGGACAGGGGCAGGTTGGAAACTGTTTTTT. It is translated as CASSIRTGAGWKLFF.

V usage is TRBV7-9 and J usage is TRBJ2-5; D not certain. The V gene lost 1 base and the J gene lost 2 bases, with 11 bases spanning the gap. The CDR3 extends over 15 amino acids. The germline V gene has CDR1 SEHNR and CDR2 FQNEAQ (reference sequence). CDR3 amino acids: CASSLGAIRQETQYF. The CDR3 DNA sequence: TGTGCCAGCAGCTTAGGAGCAATTCGGCAAGAGACCCAGTACTTC.

The chain links TRBV7-2 to TRBJ2-7; TRBD1 might be the D (6 bases). V gave up 5 bases and J gave up 2 bases, with 10 bases separating them. Per germline, CDR1 SGHTA and CDR2 FQGNSA. This CDR3 has 13 residues. CDR3 protein: CASSPTGTYEQYF. The CDR3 DNA follows: TGTGCCAGCAGCCCGACAGGAACCTACGAGCAGTACTTC. Based on the CDR3 plus reference TRBV7-2 and TRBJ2-7, the full variable domain is GAGVSQSPSNKVTEKGKDVELRCDPISGHTALYWYRQSLGQGLEFLIYFQGNSAPDKSGLPSDRFSAERTGGSVSTLTIQRTQQEDSAVYLCASSPTGTYEQYFGPGTRLTVT.

This chain links TRBV5-1 with TRBJ2-2; D is possibly TRBD2 (6 bases). CDR3 length: 16 residues. Trimming took off 0 bases at V and 4 bases at J, with 13 bases between the two ends. Germline CDR1 reads SGHRS; CDR2 reads YFSETQ. CDR3 in amino acids: CASSLDRGAGTGELFF. In DNA, the CDR3 is TGCGCCAGCAGCTTGGATCGGGGAGCGGGCACCGGGGAGCTGTTTTTT.

CDR3 DNA sequence: TGTGCCAGCAGCCCAGGAGTTTCTCAGCCCCAGCATTTT. It is translated as CASSPGVSQPQHF. This chain joins TRBV5-4 and TRBJ1-5; no clear D. V lost 4 bases and J lost 6, with 11 bases in between. Germline-derived CDR1 and CDR2 are SGHNT and YYREEE (reference sequence). The CDR3 contains 13 residues.

The chain combines TRBV19 with TRBJ1-2; TRBD1 is a possible D gene (5 bases). V was clipped by 4 bases and J by 4 bases, with 16 bases between them. The germline gives CDR1 LNHDA, CDR2 SQIVND (reference sequence). The CDR3 runs to 15 residues. CDR3 sequence: CASSTRDLDRYGYTF. Written as DNA, the CDR3 is TGTGCCAGTAGTACCCGGGACCTAGACCGCTATGGCTACACCTTC.

The chain couples TRBV27 to TRBJ2-2, with D maybe TRBD2 (5 bases). The CDR3 is 16 amino acids. The V gene lost 8 bases and the J gene lost 5 bases, with 21 bases spanning the gap. Germline lookup yields CDR1 MNHEY and CDR2 SMNVEV (reference sequence). CDR3 DNA sequence: TGTGCCAGCCGTCAAAAGGAACCCCCGGGGACCGGGGAGCTGTTTTTT. This encodes CASRQKEPPGTGELFF.

The V call is TRBV4-1, the J call TRBJ2-7, with 9 positions matching TRBD2. The CDR3 loop spans 17 amino acids. The V gene end was trimmed by 4 bases and the J gene end by 6 bases; junction bases not matched to a gene: 16. Per germline, CDR1 MGHRA and CDR2 YSYEKL. The CDR3 nucleotides are TGCGCCAGCAGCCCGGAGGGGTTCGCGGGAGGGAATCCCGAGCAGTACTTC. Its translation: CASSPEGFAGGNPEQYF.

The rearrangement links TRBV7-2 to TRBJ2-5; TRBD1 agrees at 10 bases. The CDR3 sequence is 18 residues long. The ends lost 1 base at V and 0 bases at J; junction bases unmatched: 8. Germline CDR1 reads SGHTA; CDR2 reads FQGNSA. The CDR3 sequence is CASSLVGQGPDYQETQYF. DNA of the CDR3: TGTGCCAGCAGCTTAGTGGGACAGGGGCCGGACTACCAAGAGACCCAGTACTTC.

J is TRBJ2-1 and V is TRBV6-5; 10 bases match TRBD1. V was clipped by 8 bases and J by 5 bases; unmatched bases: 9. Germline-derived CDR1 and CDR2 are MNHEY and SVGAGI. This CDR3 is 15 amino acids long. CDR3 amino acids: CASGIRTGGNNEQFF. Here the CDR3 DNA reads TGTGCCAGCGGGATTCGGACAGGGGGTAACAATGAGCAGTTCTTC.

This CDR3 is CASSIDTGDNEQFF. DNA of the CDR3: TGTGCCAGTAGTATAGATACAGGGGACAATGAGCAGTTCTTC. This chain links TRBV19 with TRBJ2-1; 7 bases are shared with TRBD1. J gave up 5 bases and V 0 bases, and 1 base lay outside the gene matches. Germline CDR1 and CDR2: LNHDA and SQIVND (reference sequence). CDR3 length: 14 residues.

The rearrangement links TRBV7-9 to TRBJ2-1; 7 nucleotides line up with TRBD1. Per the germline V gene, CDR1 is SEHNR and CDR2 is FQNEAQ (reference sequence). The J segment lost 4 bases and the V segment lost 2 bases, leaving 5 bases of the junction unmatched. The CDR3 has 15 amino acids. DNA for the CDR3: TGTGCCAGCAGCTTACAAGGGGGCAAGTACAATGAGCAGTTCTTC. This sequence encodes CASSLQGGKYNEQFF. The variable domain in full, with the rest retrieved from reference TRBV7-9 and TRBJ2-1, is DTGVSQNPRHKITKRGQNVTFRCDPISEHNRLYWYRQTLGQGPEFLTYFQNEAQLEKSRLLSDRFSAERPKGSFSTLEIQRTEQGDSAMYLCASSLQGGKYNEQFFGPGTRLTVL.

The chain recombines TRBV27 with TRBJ2-3, with 10 bases identical to TRBD1. Germline V lookup: CDR1 MNHEY, CDR2 SMNVEV (reference sequence). The CDR3 runs to 19 residues. Germline trimming cut 5 bases from V and 3 bases from J; bases unmatched to any gene: 17. The CDR3 protein is CASSPSKGTGTGATDTQYF. The CDR3 nucleotides are TGTGCCAGCAGTCCTTCGAAGGGGACCGGGACAGGGGCGACAGATACGCAGTATTTT.

This clone was counted between two and nine times. V is TRBV10-2 and J is TRBJ2-7; 8 bases are shared with TRBD1. This CDR3 has 13 amino acids. Germline V gene sequence: CDR1 WSHSY, CDR2 SAAADI. J gave up 6 bases and V 6 bases, and 7 bases lay outside the gene matches. The CDR3 coding sequence is TGCGCCAGCAGATCGACAGGGGACCTCGAGCAGTACTTC. It yields the protein CASRSTGDLEQYF.

The CDR3 sequence: CASGKGALPHTGELFF. For the CDR3, the DNA is TGTGCCAGCGGTAAGGGGGCGCTCCCGCACACCGGGGAGCTGTTTTTT. The rearrangement joins TRBV6-6 to TRBJ2-2, with TRBD1 identical over 7 bases. V was pared by 8 bases and J by 3 bases, with 12 bases of the junction left unmatched. The CDR3 has 16 residues. Germline V gives CDR1 MNHNY, CDR2 SVGAGI (reference sequence).

The chain has TRBV9 and TRBJ2-5; 7 bases map to TRBD2. The CDR3 length is 19 residues. With 7 bases clipped from V and 2 bases from J, the junction kept 23 bases outside the gene matches. CDR1 SGDLS and CDR2 YYNGEE come from the germline V gene. This CDR3 is CASSGEIAGTLGGQETQYF. Here the CDR3 DNA reads TGTGCCAGCTCCGGGGAGATAGCGGGTACTCTTGGGGGTCAAGAGACCCAGTACTTC.

This sequence joins TRBV7-6 and TRBJ2-1, with TRBD1 matching over 9 bases. The germline V gene has CDR1 SGHVS and CDR2 FNYEAQ. The CDR3 consists of 15 residues. V gave up 0 bases and J gave up 9 bases; unmatched junction bases: 6. This chain's CDR3 is CASSLANRGPGEQFF. The CDR3 DNA reads TGTGCCAGCAGCTTAGCAAACAGGGGGCCGGGTGAGCAGTTCTTC.